Sequencing of this T cell receptor beta chain was carried out in a study of blood T cell repertoires in COVID-19. In this sample, this clone turned up once. The CDR3 sequence is 17 residues long. Germline V lookup: CDR1 MGHRA, CDR2 YSYEKL. Trimming removed 5 bases from V and 4 bases from J; junction bases left unmatched: 13. Generated by immunoSEQ multiplex PCR, the TCRdb table keeps only in-frame clones and is missing some. The table has about 290,000 clones, roughly 80% seen once; the top ten hold around 4.2%. The sequenced material came from peripheral blood. The chain couples TRBV4-1 to TRBJ2-3, with 9 nucleotides matching TRBD2. This TCR came from a woman between 50 and 59 years old with active or convalescent COVID-19. CDR3 DNA sequence: TGCGCCAGCAGCTATAGCGGGAGTTTAGTTTTTGCAGATACGCAGTATTTT. This translates into CASSYSGSLVFADTQYF.